The rows below give T cell receptor beta chains drawn from one sample of a study of blood T cell repertoires in COVID-19. Here immunoSEQ multiplex PCR was the method, and the copy in TCRdb shows in-frame clones only, minus some. Among 100,000 to 150,000 clones listed, around 84% were seen once. The specimen sequenced was PBMCs or T cells enriched from blood (not recorded which). The receptors were sampled from a man aged 40-55 years with acute COVID-19. Each CDR3 is given with its conserved first and last residue. The D gene is left open where the match is weak. The size entry is marked missing in some rows and otherwise reads once, few, many or a size class.

j_gene | v_gene | abundance | d_gene | CDR3nt | CDR3aa
TRBJ2-1 | TRBV4-2 | . | . | TGTGCCAGCAGCCAAGGAGGGCTAGGGGGAAATGAGCAGTTCTTC | CASSQGGLGGNEQFF
TRBJ2-7 | TRBV3-1/TRBV3-2 | . | . | TGTGCCAGCAGCCGTTCGGCCTACGAGCAGTACTTC | CASSRSAYEQYF
TRBJ2-7 | TRBV6-5 | . | TRBD2 | TGTGCCAGCAGTTCGGGACTAGCTCGCGAGCAGTACTTC | CASSSGLAREQYF
TRBJ1-2 | TRBV29-1 | . | TRBD1 | TGCAGCGTTGCTGGACAGGGGGCTAACTATGGCTACACCTTC | CSVAGQGANYGYTF
TRBJ2-6 | TRBV5-1 | . | . | TGCGCCAGCAGCTTGGCCAACTCTGGGGCCAACGTCCTGACTTTC | CASSLANSGANVLTF
TRBJ2-7 | TRBV13 | . | . | TGTGCCAGCAGTCTTAAAAGAGGGGAGCAGTACTTC | CASSLKRGEQYF
TRBJ1-6 | TRBV6-5 | . | TRBD1 | TGTGCCAGCAGTTGGACAGGCCAACGTGGCTCACCCCTCCACTTT | CASSWTGQRGSPLHF
TRBJ2-7 | TRBV30 | few | . | TGTGCCTGGGCTACAGGGAACGAGCAGTACTTC | CAWATGNEQYF
TRBJ1-1 | TRBV12-3/TRBV12-4 | . | . | TGTGCCAGCAGTAAGGATCGAGGCACTGAAGCTTTCTTT | CASSKDRGTEAFF
TRBJ1-2 | TRBV7-9 | . | TRBD1 | TGTGCCAGCAGCCCCAGGGGGCCGACCTCCTATGGCTACACCTTC | CASSPRGPTSYGYTF
TRBJ2-7 | TRBV7-8 | . | TRBD1 | TGTGCCAGCAGCTTAGAAGGGACAGATAGCTCCTACGAGCAGTACTTC | CASSLEGTDSSYEQYF
TRBJ1-3 | TRBV27 | . | . | TGTGCCAGCAGTCCCCTGCGGGGTTTGAGCACCATATATTTT | CASSPLRGLSTIYF
TRBJ2-5 | TRBV30 | . | . | TGTGCCTGGAGTCAGGGTAGGGAGACCCAGTACTTC | CAWSQGRETQYF
TRBJ2-5 | TRBV9 | . | . | TGTGCCAGCAGCCTCGTGGGGGCAGGGGAGACCCAGTACTTC | CASSLVGAGETQYF
TRBJ1-2 | TRBV6-1 | . | TRBD1 | TGTGCCAGCAGTGCCACAACAGGGGCCGTCTTCTATGGCTACACCTTC | CASSATTGAVFYGYTF
TRBJ1-1 | TRBV6-4 | . | . | TGTGCCAGCGAGGGTCTTCTGAAACCCGTGAACACTGAAGCTTTCTTT | CASEGLLKPVNTEAFF
TRBJ1-3 | TRBV4-2 | . | . | TGTGCCAGCAGCCCCGGGGGGGGACGGTTTGGAAACACCATATATTTT | CASSPGGGRFGNTIYF
TRBJ2-1 | TRBV29-1 | . | . | TGCAGCGTTGTAGACGGGGGAGATGAGCAGTTCTTC | CSVVDGGDEQFF
TRBJ2-3 | TRBV7-2 | . | . | TGTGCCAGCAGCTCCCCGGGTATAGATACGCAGTATTTT | CASSSPGIDTQYF
TRBJ2-2 | TRBV5-6 | . | . | TGTGCCACGACGATGTGGACACTGAACACCGGGGAGCTGTTTTTT | CATTMWTLNTGELFF
TRBJ1-3 | TRBV19 | . | . | TGTGCCAGCCGGAGTCGGTCTGGAAACACCATATATTTT | CASRSRSGNTIYF
TRBJ2-7 | TRBV19 | . | . | TGTGCCAGTAGTCCGAGCTCCTACGAGCAGTACTTC | CASSPSSYEQYF
TRBJ1-2 | TRBV18 | . | . | TGTGCCAGCTCACCACCCGGAACCCCAGCCCGCGGCTATGGCTACACCTTC | CASSPPGTPARGYGYTF
TRBJ2-3 | TRBV9 | few | . | TGTGCCAGCAGCCCCTACCTAGCAAGCACAGATACGCAGTATTTT | CASSPYLASTDTQYF
TRBJ2-1 | TRBV3-1/TRBV3-2 | . | TRBD1 | TGTGCCAGCAGCCAAGCTGGACAGGGGAACGAGCAGTTCTTC | CASSQAGQGNEQFF
TRBJ1-5 | TRBV28 | . | . | TGTGCCAGCAGTTTGGCGGATCAGCCCCAGCATTTT | CASSLADQPQHF
TRBJ2-7 | TRBV23-1 | . | . | TGCGCCAGCAGTCAATATAGATCGGAGACCTACGAGCAGTACTTC | CASSQYRSETYEQYF
TRBJ2-5 | TRBV5-1 | . | TRBD1 | TGCGCCAGCAGCACCGGACAGGGTCAAGAGACCCAGTACTTC | CASSTGQGQETQYF
TRBJ2-7 | TRBV24-1 | . | TRBD1 | TGTGCCACCAGTGACTCGGGACAGGGGGTTCACGAGCAGTACTTC | CATSDSGQGVHEQYF
TRBJ2-5 | TRBV30 | . | TRBD1 | TGTGCCTCCACGACAGGGGGGGAGACCCAGTACTTC | CASTTGGETQYF
TRBJ2-1 | TRBV9 | . | . | TGTGCCAGCAGCGTAACATGGAGGGACAATGAGCAGTTCTTC | CASSVTWRDNEQFF
TRBJ2-7 | TRBV7-9 | . | TRBD1 | TGTGCCAGCAGCTTAGGCCGGGACAGGGGCCCCCCCGAGCAGTACTTC | CASSLGRDRGPPEQYF